Shown below are 18 T cell receptor beta chains from a single sample sequenced in a study of CD8+ T cells in alopecia areata (dated by TCRdb to 2016 to 2019). Libraries were prepared through the immunoSEQ multiplex PCR assay. RNA was extracted from all samples and reverse transcribed into cDNA as template for TCR sequencing. TCRdb limited this immuneACCESS table to in-frame rearrangements with V and J called. A share of clones is missing; checked studies link under half to unresolved V genes, and the rest is unexplained. This sample lists approximately 130,000 clones; over 60% were detected once. The top ten clonotypes cover roughly 5% of the sample. What this sample's time point label stands for: 4 weeks on oral tofacitinib. What this sample's treatment or condition label stands for: oral pan-JAK inhibitor, 5-10 mg twice daily. The specimen was CD4+ T cells sorted from blood, collected at week 4, from a patient treated with tofacitinib. These receptors originate from a human donor with alopecia areata.

V gene TRBV6-5 combines with J gene TRBJ2-3; D is perhaps TRBD2 (6 bases). The CDR3 covers 14 residues. Germline V gives CDR1 MNHEY, CDR2 SVGAGI. V lost 8 bases and J 1 base, leaving 13 bases between the germline ends. The CDR3 DNA follows: TGTGCCAGCCGCAGGGAGGAGGGCACAGATACGCAGTATTTT. Residues: CASRREEGTDTQYF.

This sequence joins TRBV11-2 and TRBJ2-5, with D perhaps given as TRBD1 or TRBD2 (5 bases each). CDR1 and CDR2 (germline): SGHAT, FQNNGV. V lost 1 base, J lost 1 base, and 7 bases lay in between. CDR3 length: 14 residues. The CDR3 protein is CASSLGGTQETQYF. The CDR3 DNA is TGTGCCAGCAGCTTAGGAGGGACCCAAGAGACCCAGTACTTC. The whole variable domain, remainder taken from reference TRBV11-2 and TRBJ2-5, is EAGVAQSPRYKIIEKRQSVAFWCNPISGHATLYWYQQILGQGPKLLIQFQNNGVVDDSQLPKDRFSAERLKGVDSTLKIQPAKLEDSAVYLCASSLGGTQETQYFGPGTRLLVL.

J is TRBJ1-1 and V is TRBV7-2; D gene unclear. CDR1 is SGHTA and CDR2 is FQGNSA in the germline V gene. CDR3 length: 16 amino acids. Trimming left V 1 base short and J 0 bases short, with 12 bases between. This CDR3 is CASSLEGARMNTEAFF. In DNA, the CDR3 is TGTGCCAGCAGCTTAGAGGGCGCCCGCATGAACACTGAAGCTTTCTTT.

The genes are TRBV7-8 and TRBJ2-4, with 7 bases identical to TRBD1. The CDR3 is made up of 14 amino acids. Germline V gene sequence: CDR1 SGHVS, CDR2 FQNEAQ. With V trimmed by 4 bases and J by 5 bases, 5 bases remained unmatched. The CDR3 sequence: CASSSSGQENIQYF. CDR3 DNA sequence: TGTGCCAGCAGCTCCTCTGGACAGGAAAACATTCAGTACTTC. The variable domain in full, completed from reference TRBV7-8 and TRBJ2-4, reads GAGVSQSPRYKVAKRGQDVALRCDPISGHVSLFWYQQALGQGPEFLTYFQNEAQLDKSGLPSDRFFAERPEGSVSTLKIQRTQQEDSAVYLCASSSSGQENIQYFGAGTRLSVL.

There are a few counts of this clone. The chain combines TRBV29-1 with TRBJ2-1, with TRBD1 matching 7 bases. This CDR3 has 11 amino acids. Germline CDR1 and CDR2: SQVTM and ANQGSEA. The trim removed 7 bases at V and 8 bases at J, leaving 5 bases unmatched. CDR3 sequence (DNA): TGCAGCGGTGACAGGGACGATGAGCAGTTCTTC. Protein: CSGDRDDEQFF.

The CDR3, as DNA: TGCAGCGTTTTGGACGGACGCTCCTACGAGCAGTACTTC. Translated: CSVLDGRSYEQYF. The rearrangement uses TRBV29-1 and TRBJ2-7; D not resolved. The CDR3 loop spans 13 amino acids. V lost 5 bases, J lost 0 bases, and 11 bases lay in between. Germline-derived CDR1 and CDR2 are SQVTM and ANQGSEA.

This clone was found a few times. The junction and the germline gene differ at one end; a read error may be behind it. This chain links TRBV19 with TRBJ1-2, with 8 bases aligning to TRBD1. The CDR3 sequence is 13 residues long. Germline-derived CDR1 and CDR2 are LNHDA and SQIVND (reference sequence). The CDR3 region is CASSLDRGYGYTF. The DNA of the CDR3 is TGTGCCAGTAGTTTAGACAGGGGCTATGGCTACACCTTC.

On this clone: Different DNA sequences within this sample yield the same CDR3. The rearrangement uses TRBV6-5 and TRBJ2-5; D ambiguous. The V end was cut by 0 bases, the J end by 5 bases, with 1 base between. Per germline, CDR1 MNHEY and CDR2 SVGAGI. This CDR3 contains 11 residues. CDR3 in amino acids: CASSYSETQYF. CDR3 DNA: TGTGCCAGCAGTTACTCGGAGACCCAGTACTTC.

The CDR3 loop is CASSAGWRETQYF. Written as DNA, the CDR3 is TGTGCCAGCAGCGCCGGCTGGAGGGAGACCCAGTACTTC. The chain combines TRBV5-4 with TRBJ2-5; D is perhaps TRBD2 (5 bases). V shed 4 bases and J shed 5 bases, with 12 bases lying between them. Germline V lookup: CDR1 SGHNT, CDR2 YYREEE (reference sequence). The CDR3 covers 13 residues.

This chain joins TRBV23-1 and TRBJ2-7, with no clear D. TRBV23-1 is an open reading frame whose function is uncertain. This CDR3 has 14 amino acids. Trimming left V 1 base short and J 2 bases short, with 9 bases between. CDR3: CASSQYVRTYEQYF. CDR3 DNA: TGCGCCAGCAGTCAATACGTCAGAACCTACGAGCAGTACTTC.

The V call is TRBV30, the J call TRBJ2-1; D possibly corresponds to TRBD1 (6 bases). Trimming took 8 bases from V and 1 from J, leaving 12 bases between them. The CDR3 has 13 residues. Germline lookup yields CDR1 GTSNPN and CDR2 SVGIG (reference sequence). The CDR3 DNA is TGTGCCGTCCAAAGGGGGTCCTACAATGAGCAGTTCTTC. It yields the protein CAVQRGSYNEQFF.

As to this clone: Germline is not matched at one junction end, which may reflect a read error. The chain carries TRBV5-4 and TRBJ2-6, with 7 bases aligning to TRBD1. In germline, CDR1 is SGHNT, CDR2 YYREEE (reference sequence). This CDR3 has 17 amino acids. CDR3 nucleotides: TGCGCCAGCAGCCAAGACAGGGCAGGAACTGGGGCCAACGTCCTGACTTTC. Amino acid sequence: CASSQDRAGTGANVLTF.

This chain uses TRBV5-4 with TRBJ2-1; 7 bases are a match to TRBD2. There are 13 residues in the CDR3. Germline CDR1 SGHNT, CDR2 YYREEE (reference sequence). Trimming took 2 bases from V and 8 from J; bases not matched to a gene: 4. Written as DNA, the CDR3 is TGTGCCAGCAGCTTCGGCGGGAGTGATGAGCAGTTCTTC. This encodes CASSFGGSDEQFF. The full variable domain, completed using reference TRBV5-4 and TRBJ2-1, is ETGVTQSPTHLIKTRGQQVTLRCSSQSGHNTVSWYQQALGQGPQFIFQYYREEENGRGNFPPRFSGLQFPNYSSELNVNALELDDSALYLCASSFGGSDEQFFGPGTRLTVL.

The chain recombines TRBV7-2 with TRBJ2-5; D is uncertain. Trimming removed 5 bases from V and 4 bases from J, with 8 bases in between. The germline V gene encodes CDR1 SGHTA and CDR2 FQGNSA. The CDR3 is 12 amino acids. CDR3 DNA sequence: TGTGCCAGCAGCGAATTCGTAGAGACCCAGTACTTC. As protein: CASSEFVETQYF.

In regard to this clone: Other DNA sequences from this sample encode an identical CDR3 as well. The chain recombines TRBV29-1 with TRBJ2-7; 9 bases map to TRBD1. The V gene's germline CDR1 is SQVTM and CDR2 ANQGSEA. Unmatched junction bases numbered 0, after V lost 4 bases and J lost 2 bases. This CDR3 is 12 amino acids long. CDR3 in DNA: TGCAGCGTTGGACAGGGGGCCTACGAGCAGTACTTC. It codes for CSVGQGAYEQYF.

The sample holds one count of this clone. V usage is TRBV27 and J usage is TRBJ2-5, with 11 bases fitting TRBD2. Trimming took 4 bases from V and 5 from J; bases not matched to a gene: 21. The CDR3 has 20 residues. The germline CDR1 and CDR2 sequences are MNHEY and SMNVEV (reference sequence). The CDR3 loop reads CASSSHAPGTSGPLQETQYF. CDR3 DNA: TGTGCCAGCAGTTCGCACGCCCCCGGGACTAGCGGCCCTTTGCAGGAGACCCAGTACTTC.

This clone came up once. The V and J genes are TRBV7-2 and TRBJ2-5; D unresolved. V shed 2 bases and J shed 5 bases, with 18 bases lying between them. Germline assignment: CDR1 SGHTA and CDR2 FQGNSA. This CDR3 is built from 16 residues. This chain's CDR3 is CASSLHGGDTEETQYF. CDR3 DNA: TGTGCCAGCAGCTTACACGGTGGGGATACCGAGGAGACCCAGTACTTC.

This clone has just one count. One end of the junction is discordant with germline, which a read error may explain. This chain connects TRBV13 to TRBJ2-1; no firm D call. The CDR3 is 11 amino acids. CDR1 PRHDT and CDR2 FYEKMQ come from the germline V gene (reference sequence). CDR3 sequence: CASSRLEALVF. The DNA of the CDR3 is TGTGCCAGCAGCCGACTTGAGGCCTTGGTCTTC. Full variable domain (outside the CDR3, taken from reference TRBV13 and TRBJ2-1): AAGVIQSPRHLIKEKRETATLKCYPIPRHDTVYWYQQGPGQDPQFLISFYEKMQSDKGSIPDRFSAQQFSDYHSELNMSSLELGDSALYFCASSRLEALVFGPGTRLTVL.